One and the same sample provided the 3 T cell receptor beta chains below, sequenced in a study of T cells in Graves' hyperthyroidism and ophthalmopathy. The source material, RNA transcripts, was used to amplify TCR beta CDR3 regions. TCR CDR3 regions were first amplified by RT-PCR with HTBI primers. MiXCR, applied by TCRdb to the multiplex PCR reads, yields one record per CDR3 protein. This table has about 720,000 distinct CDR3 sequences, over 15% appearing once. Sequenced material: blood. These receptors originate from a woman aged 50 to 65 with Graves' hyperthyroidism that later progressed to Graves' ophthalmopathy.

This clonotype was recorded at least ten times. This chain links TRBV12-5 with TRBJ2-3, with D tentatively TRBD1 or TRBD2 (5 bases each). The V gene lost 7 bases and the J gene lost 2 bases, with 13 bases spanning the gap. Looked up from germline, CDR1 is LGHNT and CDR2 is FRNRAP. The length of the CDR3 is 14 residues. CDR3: CASATGLFTDTQYF. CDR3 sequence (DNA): TGTGCTAGTGCTACGGGGCTTTTCACAGATACGCAGTATTTT.

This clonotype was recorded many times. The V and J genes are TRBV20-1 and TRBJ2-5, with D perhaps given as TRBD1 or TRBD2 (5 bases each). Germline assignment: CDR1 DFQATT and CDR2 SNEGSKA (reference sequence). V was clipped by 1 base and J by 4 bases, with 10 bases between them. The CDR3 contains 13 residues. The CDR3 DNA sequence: TGCAGTGCTAGAGCGGGACGAGGAGAGACCCAGTACTTC. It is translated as CSARAGRGETQYF.

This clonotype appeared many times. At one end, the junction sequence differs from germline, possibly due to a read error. CDR3 sequence (DNA): TGTGCCAGCAGCTTAGGGTCAGGGGAAGAGACCCAGTACTTC. This encodes CASSLGSGEETQYF. The chain uses TRBV5-1 and TRBJ2-5; D perhaps matches TRBD1 (6 bases). The CDR3 is 14 residues long. Germline-derived CDR1 and CDR2 are SGHRS and YFSETQ.